A single sample gave rise to the 9 T cell receptor beta chains below, sequenced in a study of cytotoxic CD8 clonotypes in ibrutinib-treated CLL. Method: immunoSEQ multiplex PCR; TCRdb's copy keeps in-frame clones and lacks some. The sample has 110,000 to 150,000 clones, 80% to 95% seen once. The material was PBMCs, obtained after 12 months of ibrutinib treatment. These receptors were obtained from a human donor with chronic lymphocytic leukemia.

The chain links TRBV28 to TRBJ2-1, with D possibly called TRBD1 or TRBD2 (5 bases each). Germline CDR1 and CDR2: MDHEN and SYDVKM. The CDR3 spans 13 residues. V was cut by 6 bases and J by 5 bases, with 11 bases left in between. DNA of the CDR3: TGTGCCAGCAGACTGGGACGGGACAATGAGCAGTTCTTC. Its protein is CASRLGRDNEQFF. Using reference TRBV28 and TRBJ2-1 for the parts outside the CDR3, the full variable domain is DVKVTQSSRYLVKRTGEKVFLECVQDMDHENMFWYRQDPGLGLRLIYFSYDVKMKEKGDIPEGYSVSREKKERFSLILESASTNQTSMYLCASRLGRDNEQFFGPGTRLTVL.

CDR3 loop: CATSRDRGLARGGQETQYF. The CDR3 nucleotides read TGTGCCACCAGCAGAGATCGGGGGTTAGCGAGGGGAGGACAAGAGACCCAGTACTTC. The V call is TRBV15, the J call TRBJ2-5; D is perhaps TRBD2 (6 bases). V shed 0 bases and J shed 2 bases, with 22 bases lying between them. The CDR3 consists of 19 residues. Germline V gives CDR1 LNHNV, CDR2 YYDKDF (reference sequence).

The rearrangement joins TRBV7-9 to TRBJ2-7; no definite D call. Germline lookup yields CDR1 SEHNR and CDR2 FQNEAQ (reference sequence). Trimming pared 4 bases from V and 2 bases from J, leaving 6 bases between. This CDR3 comprises 12 residues. The CDR3 bases are TGTGCCAGCAGCTCGGTAACCTACGAGCAGTACTTC. This codes for CASSSVTYEQYF.

The CDR3 DNA is TGTGCCAGCAGCGCAGACCTAGCGGGAGTAGGAGAGACCCAGTACTTC. Protein sequence: CASSADLAGVGETQYF. The gene calls are TRBV7-2 and TRBJ2-5; 10 nucleotides line up with TRBD2. CDR3 length: 16 amino acids. V gave up 5 bases and J gave up 4 bases; unmatched junction bases: 10. Looked up from germline, CDR1 is SGHTA and CDR2 is FQGNSA.

The chain carries TRBV19 and TRBJ1-2; 11 nucleotides align to TRBD1. The CDR3 consists of 17 residues. Germline V lookup: CDR1 LNHDA, CDR2 SQIVND (reference sequence). Trimming cost V 5 bases and J 3 bases; bases outside gene matches: 11. For the CDR3, the DNA is TGTGCCAGTAGTGTCCCCGGGACAGGGGGGGATGACTATGGCTACACCTTC. Its protein is CASSVPGTGGDDYGYTF.

V usage is TRBV6-1 and J usage is TRBJ2-3; TRBD2 matches at 9 bases. This CDR3 has 13 residues. With V trimmed by 9 bases and J by 5 bases, 6 bases remained unmatched. Germline V gene sequence: CDR1 MNHNS, CDR2 SASEGT. In nucleotides, the CDR3 is TGTGCCAGGGCGGGAGGGCCCGGAGATACGCAGTATTTT. Protein sequence: CARAGGPGDTQYF.

This rearrangement joins TRBV5-1 to TRBJ2-1; 8 bases map to TRBD2. CDR1 and CDR2 (germline): SGHRS, YFSETQ. This CDR3 has 15 amino acids. The trim removed 4 bases at V and 0 bases at J, leaving 3 bases unmatched. CDR3 loop: CASSPGTSSYNEQFF. CDR3 DNA sequence: TGCGCCAGCAGCCCTGGGACTAGCTCCTACAATGAGCAGTTCTTC.

The V gene is TRBV6-5, the J gene TRBJ1-5; TRBD1 is a possible D gene (6 bases). V lost 7 bases, J lost 9 bases, and 16 bases lay in between. CDR3 size: 13 residues. Germline-derived CDR1 and CDR2 are MNHEY and SVGAGI. The CDR3 is CASTPRGGGPQHF. DNA of the CDR3: TGTGCCAGCACTCCTAGGGGGGGAGGGCCCCAGCATTTT.

In its sample, this clone was seen a few times. The rearrangement links TRBV28 to TRBJ1-5, with D possibly matching TRBD1 (5 bases). This CDR3 has 15 amino acids. Germline values: CDR1 MDHEN, CDR2 SYDVKM. V was shortened by 8 bases and J by 5 bases, with 19 bases between the two germline ends. The CDR3 DNA follows: TGTGCCAGCCGGTACAGGTCTTATTCAGATCAGCCCCAGCATTTT. Its protein is CASRYRSYSDQPQHF.